Listed here are 24 T cell receptor beta chains from one sample, sequenced in a study of CD8+ T cells in alopecia areata. RNA, once extracted, was reverse transcribed into cDNA for use as the sequencing template. Using immunoSEQ multiplex PCR, the repertoire was profiled, and TCRdb retains in-frame clones only, with some absent. The sample carries 98,000 or so clones, around 60% recorded once. Described treatment: oral pan-JAK inhibitor, 5-10 mg twice daily. This specimen was CD8+ T cells sorted from blood, taken at week 4, from a patient treated with tofacitinib. Source of these receptors: a human donor with alopecia areata.

The chain links TRBV29-1 to TRBJ2-1; TRBD1 matches 10 bases. The V gene end was trimmed by 1 base and the J gene end by 3 bases; junction bases not matched to a gene: 3. The germline V gene has CDR1 SQVTM and CDR2 ANQGSEA. This CDR3 is built from 15 residues. CDR3: CSVEAGQGYYNEQFF. For the CDR3, the DNA is TGCAGCGTTGAAGCGGGACAGGGGTACTACAATGAGCAGTTCTTC.

This chain connects TRBV13 to TRBJ2-3, with D possibly being TRBD2 (5 bases). This CDR3 comprises 12 residues. With 4 bases removed from V and 5 bases from J, the gap between germline ends came to 7 bases. The V gene's germline CDR1 is PRHDT and CDR2 FYEKMQ (reference sequence). In nucleotides, the CDR3 is TGTGCCAGCAGCTCCGGAGGAGATACGCAGTATTTT. Its translation is CASSSGGDTQYF.

This chain links TRBV11-2 with TRBJ2-3; 10 bases match TRBD1. V was pared by 5 bases and J by 2 bases, with 10 bases of the junction left unmatched. The CDR3 has 17 residues. CDR1 is SGHAT and CDR2 is FQNNGV in the germline V gene. The CDR3, as DNA: TGTGCCAGCAGCCAAGGGCCGGGACAGGGGCCCACAGATACGCAGTATTTT. Protein product: CASSQGPGQGPTDTQYF.

This clone was observed a few times. The V call is TRBV5-6, the J call TRBJ2-7; D is uncertain. Germline-derived CDR1 and CDR2 are SGHDT and YYEEEE. Trimming shortened V by 4 bases and J by 1 base, and 9 bases separated the two germline ends. There are 13 residues in the CDR3. CDR3 sequence: CASSTQASYEQYF. CDR3 DNA sequence: TGTGCCAGCAGCACCCAGGCTTCCTACGAGCAGTACTTC.

CDR3 loop: CASSLGYNEQFF. The DNA for the CDR3 is TGTGCCAGCAGCTTAGGGTACAATGAGCAGTTCTTC. The chain employs TRBV11-2 and TRBJ2-1, with unresolved D. V shed 1 base and J shed 4 bases, with 2 bases lying between them. This CDR3 region has 12 residues. Germline CDR1 SGHAT, CDR2 FQNNGV.

V is TRBV4-3 and J is TRBJ2-7; 7 nucleotides align to TRBD1. The CDR3 totals 15 residues. V dropped 1 base and J dropped 4; count of bases not matched to a gene: 7. Germline-derived CDR1 and CDR2 are LGHNA and YSLEER. DNA of the CDR3: TGCGCCAGCAGCCAAGGACTGACAGGGTGGTACGAGCAGTACTTC. Amino acids: CASSQGLTGWYEQYF.

This clone was counted a single time. The CDR3 protein is CASSQEGRGTHYEQYF. DNA for the CDR3: TGCGCCAGCAGCCAAGAGGGACGGGGGACACACTACGAGCAGTACTTC. The chain is built from TRBV4-1 and TRBJ2-7; perhaps D is TRBD1 or TRBD2 (6 bases each). CDR1 MGHRA and CDR2 YSYEKL come from the germline V gene. This CDR3 region has 16 residues. Trimming took 0 bases from V and 3 from J, leaving 15 bases between them.

This sequence joins TRBV5-1 and TRBJ1-2; unclear D gene. CDR3 size: 13 residues. V lost 0 bases to trimming and J lost 3 bases, with 6 bases between them. The germline CDR1 and CDR2 sequences are SGHRS and YFSETQ. CDR3 residues: CASSLGPDYGYTF. CDR3 DNA: TGCGCCAGCAGCTTGGGACCCGACTATGGCTACACCTTC.

The chain joins TRBV28 to TRBJ2-7; possible D gene TRBD1, 6 bases. Germline V lookup: CDR1 MDHEN, CDR2 SYDVKM. V was trimmed by 3 bases and J by 3 bases, leaving 12 bases between them. The CDR3 is made up of 14 amino acids. CDR3 sequence (DNA): TGTGCCAGCAGTTTGGGAGTGACAGGCTACGAGCAGTACTTC. This encodes CASSLGVTGYEQYF.

The V and J genes are TRBV6-5 and TRBJ2-7; 9 nucleotides align to TRBD2. The CDR3 has 16 residues. V lost 2 bases, J lost 0 bases, and 5 bases stayed unmatched. Germline assignment: CDR1 MNHEY and CDR2 SVGAGI. In nucleotides, the CDR3 is TGTGCCAGCAGTTACCAGGGCGGGGGGGCCTCCTACGAGCAGTACTTC. Translated: CASSYQGGGASYEQYF.

The chain recombines TRBV5-6 with TRBJ2-1; 8 nucleotides match TRBD2. This CDR3 is 14 amino acids long. The J segment lost 8 bases and the V segment lost 0 bases, leaving 4 bases of the junction unmatched. In germline, CDR1 is SGHDT, CDR2 YYEEEE. The CDR3 DNA sequence: TGTGCCAGCAGCTTGGTAGCGGGGTTAGATGAGCAGTTCTTC. Translated: CASSLVAGLDEQFF.

This chain links TRBV29-1 with TRBJ2-5, with 7 bases that match TRBD2. Germline V CDR1 and CDR2: SQVTM, ANQGSEA. This CDR3 is built from 13 residues. The ends lost 5 bases at V and 3 bases at J; junction bases unmatched: 6. For the CDR3, the DNA is TGCAGCGTTAGCGGGACGGCGGAAGAGACCCAGTACTTC. Its translation is CSVSGTAEETQYF.

Worth noting for this clone: At the DNA level, this CDR3 is encoded by other sequences in the same sample as well. The J gene is TRBJ2-7, the V gene TRBV4-1; weak D call: TRBD2 (5 bases). Looked up from germline, CDR1 is MGHRA and CDR2 is YSYEKL. V lost 1 base to trimming and J lost 1 base, with 8 bases between them. The CDR3 runs to 14 residues. CDR3 residues: CASSQVGLSYEQYF. CDR3 bases: TGCGCCAGCAGCCAAGTCGGACTTTCCTACGAGCAGTACTTC.

The V and J genes are TRBV2 and TRBJ1-1; TRBD1 might be the D (5 bases). V lost 5 bases, J lost 5 bases, and 21 bases lay in between. The CDR3 length is 16 residues. Germline CDR1 reads SNHLY; CDR2 reads FYNNEI. Here the CDR3 reads CASSRSPAGTGTEAFF. Here the CDR3 DNA reads TGTGCCAGCAGTAGGTCTCCCGCCGGGACGGGGACTGAAGCTTTCTTT.

In its sample, this clone was seen once. The gene calls are TRBV27 and TRBJ1-5, with a tentative D call TRBD1 (5 bases). The CDR3 is 14 amino acids. Germline-derived CDR1 and CDR2 are MNHEY and SMNVEV (reference sequence). The V end lost 5 bases, the J end lost 6 bases, and 14 bases lay between the germline ends. The CDR3 here is CASSLRGGGQPQHF. CDR3 bases: TGTGCCAGCAGTCTTAGGGGAGGCGGTCAGCCCCAGCATTTT.

The V gene is TRBV7-2, the J gene TRBJ2-3; weak D call: TRBD1 (5 bases). The germline gives CDR1 SGHTA, CDR2 FQGNSA. The CDR3 covers 19 residues. The ends were cut back, 3 bases at V and 1 base at J, with 23 bases in the middle. The CDR3, as DNA: TGTGCCAGCAGCTTTGACGGTTTTTTGGACAACAGTCGCACAGATACGCAGTATTTT. Its translation is CASSFDGFLDNSRTDTQYF.

This chain links TRBV7-8 with TRBJ2-6, with 7 nucleotides matching TRBD1. The V gene's germline CDR1 is SGHVS and CDR2 FQNEAQ. Trimming cost V 6 bases and J 2 bases; bases outside gene matches: 16. The CDR3 extends over 19 amino acids. CDR3 amino acids: CASSPGQVNLVAGANVLTF. DNA of the CDR3: TGTGCCAGCAGTCCAGGACAGGTGAATCTAGTAGCTGGGGCCAACGTCCTGACTTTC. Complete variable domain (other parts from reference TRBV7-8 and TRBJ2-6): GAGVSQSPRYKVAKRGQDVALRCDPISGHVSLFWYQQALGQGPEFLTYFQNEAQLDKSGLPSDRFFAERPEGSVSTLKIQRTQQEDSAVYLCASSPGQVNLVAGANVLTFGAGSRLTVL.

The rearrangement uses TRBV4-1 and TRBJ2-7, with 11 bases that match TRBD2. Germline CDR1 MGHRA, CDR2 YSYEKL. Unmatched junction bases numbered 14, after V lost 0 bases and J lost 1 base. CDR3 size: 20 residues. The CDR3 loop is CASSQDIPGTSGKTSYEQYF. The CDR3 DNA reads TGCGCCAGCAGCCAAGATATTCCGGGGACTAGCGGCAAAACATCCTACGAGCAGTACTTC.

This clone was seen a single time. The V and J genes are TRBV5-6 and TRBJ1-1, with D uncertain. V lost 3 bases and J 1 base, leaving 7 bases between the germline ends. CDR1 and CDR2 (germline): SGHDT, YYEEEE. The CDR3 is 13 amino acids. DNA for the CDR3: TGTGCCAGCAGCTACTGGGGGAACACTGAAGCTTTCTTT. Protein sequence: CASSYWGNTEAFF.

The V call is TRBV5-1, the J call TRBJ2-3; TRBD2 matches at 12 bases. V was pared by 4 bases and J by 3 bases, with 3 bases of the junction left unmatched. The CDR3 contains 15 residues. Germline lookup yields CDR1 SGHRS and CDR2 YFSETQ. CDR3 sequence: CASSKLAGGTDTQYF. The CDR3 DNA reads TGCGCCAGCAGCAAACTAGCGGGAGGAACAGATACGCAGTATTTT. Based on the CDR3 plus reference TRBV5-1 and TRBJ2-3, the full variable domain is KAGVTQTPRYLIKTRGQQVTLSCSPISGHRSVSWYQQTPGQGLQFLFEYFSETQRNKGNFPGRFSGRQFSNSRSEMNVSTLELGDSALYLCASSKLAGGTDTQYFGPGTRLTVL.

This clone was recorded only once. The chain has TRBV27 and TRBJ2-7, with D perhaps given as TRBD1 or TRBD2 (6 bases each). The CDR3 length is 13 residues. The ends were cut back, 9 bases at V and 5 bases at J, with 17 bases in the middle. Germline V gene lookup returns CDR1 MNHEY and CDR2 SMNVEV (reference sequence). The CDR3 bases are TGTGCCAGTTCCGTCGGGGGCATGGACGAGCAGTACTTC. This sequence encodes CASSVGGMDEQYF.

The V and J genes are TRBV7-9 and TRBJ2-7, with D tentatively TRBD1 or TRBD2 (5 bases each). V was pared by 4 bases and J by 4 bases, with 17 bases between. Germline V gene lookup returns CDR1 SEHNR and CDR2 FQNEAQ (reference sequence). This CDR3 is built from 15 residues. The CDR3 DNA sequence: TGTGCCAGCAGCTCCACGGGACCCGGGCTGTACGAGCAGTACTTC. Translated: CASSSTGPGLYEQYF.

The rearrangement links TRBV6-7 to TRBJ2-5; TRBD1 matches at 9 bases. TRBV6-7 is treated as an ORF (open reading frame) with a function not yet certain. CDR3 length equals 15 residues. The ends lost 7 bases at V and 3 bases at J; junction bases unmatched: 9. DNA of the CDR3: TGTGCCAGCACGAGACAGGGGGAGACTGAAGAGACCCAGTACTTC. This encodes CASTRQGETEETQYF.

There are a few counts of this clone. The chain uses TRBV19 and TRBJ1-1, with 8 bases matching TRBD1. The V gene's germline CDR1 is LNHDA and CDR2 SQIVND (reference sequence). This CDR3 is built from 10 residues. The trim removed 11 bases at V and 6 bases at J, leaving 2 bases unmatched. This chain's CDR3 is CASRGPEAFF. The CDR3 DNA follows: TGTGCCTCCAGGGGGCCTGAAGCTTTCTTT.